This T cell receptor (beta chain) was profiled in a study of blood T cell repertoires in COVID-19. Study-wide context: PBMCs, B-cell-depleted T cells, or T cells were the source of the cDNA or gDNA that made up the material.

Sequencing was performed with immunoSEQ multiplex PCR; in TCRdb, only in-frame clones are kept and a portion is missing. The sample holds about 140,000 clones, 79% seen once. Germline V CDR1 and CDR2: ENHRY, SYGVKD. The CDR3 has 18 residues. With V trimmed by 5 bases and J by 0 bases, 6 bases remained unmatched. This sequence joins TRBV10-3 and TRBJ2-3; 15 bases are shared with TRBD2. Input material: peripheral blood. The receptor was derived from a man in his sixties with acute or convalescent COVID-19. The CDR3 DNA sequence: TGTGCCATCAGTTCCGGACTAGCGGGAGGGCCCAGCACAGATACGCAGTATTTT. Protein sequence: CAISSGLAGGPSTDTQYF.